The 18 T cell receptor beta chains given below trace back to one sample, sequenced in a study of low-dose radiotherapy and immunotherapy resistance in tumors (dated by TCRdb to the early 2020s). Sequenced using an Illumina HiSeq 2500. First-strand cDNA was synthesized with Superscript III and a set of TRAV- and TRBV-specific primers, covering both TCRalpha and TCRbeta chains. A roughly 22-cycle PCR with Phusion amplified the TCRs, pairing a constant-region primer with the adapter that was attached to the V primers. TCRdb reprocessed the public reads (quality trimming at Q25 with fastp, clone calling with MiXCR) and kept in-frame beta chains. Rows are combined by CDR3 protein, so each entry shows the most common genes and DNA. The sample table holds approximately 46,000 distinct CDR3 sequences, of which less than 30% were seen once. 9.5% to 13% of the sample is held by the ten biggest clonotypes.

Interpreted using the paper, the time point label stands for: after trial treatment. In light of the paper, this sample's treatment or condition label describes: LDRT plus nivolumab, ipilimumab, low-dose cyclophosphamide and aspirin (RACIN trial). The starting material was PBMCs, obtained after low-dose radiotherapy plus immunotherapy. Receptor source: a male donor with prostate cancer.

J is TRBJ2-1 and V is TRBV29-1; D not resolved. Germline loops: CDR1 SQVTM, CDR2 ANQGSEA. The V and J ends lost 3 bases and 7 bases respectively, with 16 bases between them. The CDR3 contains 14 residues. The CDR3 DNA reads as TGCAGCGTTGATCCGAGGCTAGAACGGAATGAGCAGTTCTTC. Its translation: CSVDPRLERNEQFF.

This clonotype was observed many times. The chain combines TRBV28 with TRBJ2-5; no clear D. Germline V lookup: CDR1 MDHEN, CDR2 SYDVKM. Trimming stripped 2 bases from V and 5 bases from J, with 9 bases between. This CDR3 region has 13 residues. The CDR3 loop reads CASSLTGRETQYF. The CDR3 DNA reads as TGTGCCAGCAGTTTAACCGGGCGCGAGACCCAGTACTTC.

Ten or more counts support this clonotype. J is TRBJ2-1 and V is TRBV20-1; D may be TRBD1 (6 bases). CDR1 is DFQATT, CDR2 SNEGSKA, per germline (reference sequence). The V and J ends lost 2 bases and 4 bases respectively, with 18 bases between them. The CDR3 totals 16 residues. The CDR3 loop reads CSARFLASRGYNEQFF. The DNA for the CDR3 is TGCAGTGCTAGATTTCTAGCTTCAAGGGGGTACAATGAGCAGTTCTTC.

This clonotype was found many times. The V call is TRBV3-1, the J call TRBJ2-3; D ambiguous. Per the germline V gene, CDR1 is LGHDT and CDR2 is YNNKEL (reference sequence). The CDR3 sequence is 14 residues long. The ends were cut back, 2 bases at V and 6 bases at J, with 12 bases in the middle. The CDR3 DNA reads as TGTGCCAGCAGCCAAAGTGGATTTCGGGATACGCAGTATTTT. Translated: CASSQSGFRDTQYF.

The sample holds many counts of this clonotype. The chain links TRBV28 to TRBJ1-4; tentative D call: TRBD1 (5 bases). Germline assignment: CDR1 MDHEN and CDR2 SYDVKM. The CDR3 totals 14 residues. With 6 bases removed from V and 8 bases from J, the gap between germline ends came to 16 bases. CDR3 coding DNA: TGTGCCAGCAGGGAGAGCAGGGCCGGGGAAAAACTGTTTTTT. It encodes CASRESRAGEKLFF.

The rearrangement uses TRBV3-1 and TRBJ1-6, with D tentatively TRBD1 (6 bases). The CDR3 sequence is 13 residues long. The germline V gene encodes CDR1 LGHDT and CDR2 YNNKEL (reference sequence). The V end lost 6 bases, the J end lost 6 bases, and 9 bases lay between the germline ends. In DNA form, the CDR3 reads TGTGCCAGCAGTTCAGGGGTTAATTCACCCCTCCACTTT. This sequence encodes CASSSGVNSPLHF. The full variable domain, completed using reference TRBV3-1 and TRBJ1-6, is DTAVSQTPKYLVTQMGNDKSIKCEQNLGHDTMYWYKQDSKKFLKIMFSYNNKELIINETVPNRFSPKSPDKAHLNLHINSLELGDSAVYFCASSSGVNSPLHFGNGTRLTVT.

The rearrangement links TRBV27 to TRBJ2-3; 11 bases map to TRBD2. The J segment lost 1 base and the V segment lost 10 bases, leaving 16 bases of the junction unmatched. The CDR3 covers 18 residues. Germline CDR1 MNHEY, CDR2 SMNVEV (reference sequence). CDR3 sequence: CATSSASGRFVGTDTQYF. The CDR3 DNA is TGTGCCACCTCCTCCGCTAGCGGGAGGTTCGTCGGCACAGATACGCAGTATTTT.

In its sample, this clonotype was seen a few times. V is TRBV6-6 and J is TRBJ1-6; D unclear. The length of the CDR3 is 15 residues. Trimming cost V 6 bases and J 9 bases, with 18 bases left between them. The germline V gene has CDR1 MNHNY and CDR2 SVGAGI (reference sequence). CDR3 sequence (DNA): TGTGCCAGCAGCCATAGACCGATTCTAGGTTCACCCCTCCACTTT. Amino acid sequence: CASSHRPILGSPLHF.

By frequency in the sample, this clonotype is medium-sized. Here the CDR3 reads CASSEEFNRGLTEQFF. The CDR3, as DNA: TGTGCCAGCAGTGAAGAGTTTAACAGGGGGCTTACTGAGCAGTTCTTC. The J gene is TRBJ2-1, the V gene TRBV6-2 or TRBV6-3, with 9 bases identical to TRBD1. The CDR3 spans 16 residues. J gave up 9 bases and V 5 bases, and 14 bases lay outside the gene matches. The germline CDR1 and CDR2 sequences are MNHEY and SVGEGT.

This clonotype was counted a few times. The chain couples TRBV5-4 to TRBJ2-6; D tentatively fits TRBD1 or TRBD2 (5 bases each). The CDR3 is 15 residues long. CDR1 and CDR2 from the germline V gene are SGHNT and YYREEE (reference sequence). V was pared by 1 base and J by 4 bases, with 9 bases between. CDR3 sequence: CASSLPGTGANVLTF. For the CDR3, the DNA is TGTGCCAGCAGCTTGCCGGGGACCGGGGCCAACGTCCTGACTTTC.

This rearrangement joins TRBV20-1 to TRBJ2-5; the match to TRBD1 covers 7 bases. The germline V gene has CDR1 DFQATT and CDR2 SNEGSKA (reference sequence). CDR3 length equals 15 residues. The ends lost 6 bases at V and 1 base at J; junction bases unmatched: 11. CDR3 nucleotides: TGCAGTGCAGCCCGCTTGACAGGGCCCCAAGAGACCCAGTACTTC. Residues: CSAARLTGPQETQYF.

This clonotype was seen at least ten times. V and J are TRBV15 and TRBJ1-5; possibly TRBD1 for D (6 bases). V dropped 1 base and J dropped 6 bases, with 10 bases sitting between them. This CDR3 has 14 amino acids. Germline V gene lookup returns CDR1 LNHNV and CDR2 YYDKDF (reference sequence). The CDR3 DNA sequence: TGTGCCACCAGCAGAGGAGGGGGTGGTCAGCCCCAGCATTTT. Its translation is CATSRGGGGQPQHF. The variable domain in full, with the rest retrieved from reference TRBV15 and TRBJ1-5, is DAMVIQNPRYQVTQFGKPVTLSCSQTLNHNVMYWYQQKSSQAPKLLFHYYDKDFNNEADTPDNFQSRRPNTSFCFLDIRSPGLGDTAMYLCATSRGGGGQPQHFGDGTRLSIL.

Comments on this clonotype: This likely came from a read error, as a far larger clone is one base away. This chain joins TRBV5-5 and TRBJ2-1; 10 nucleotides align to TRBD2. This CDR3 spans 14 amino acids. Germline CDR1 SGHKS, CDR2 YYEKEE (reference sequence). Trimming cost V 4 bases and J 10 bases; bases outside gene matches: 8. The chain's CDR3 is CASSRGLAQYEQFF. DNA of the CDR3: TGTGCCAGCAGCAGGGGACTAGCGCAGTACGAGCAGTTCTTC.

This clonotype was detected many times. The V and J genes are TRBV2 and TRBJ2-3, with TRBD2 matching 11 bases. The CDR3 runs 17 residues. The trim removed 6 bases at V and 6 bases at J, leaving 14 bases unmatched. CDR1 SNHLY and CDR2 FYNNEI come from the germline V gene. The CDR3 DNA reads TGTGCCAGCAGCCCCACGACTCTAGCGGGGGGCGGGGATACGCAGTATTTT. Residues: CASSPTTLAGGGDTQYF.

At least ten counts were recorded for this clonotype. This chain connects TRBV20-1 to TRBJ2-1, with TRBD2 matching over 13 bases. V trimming: 5 bases; J trimming: 6 bases; junction bases outside the gene matches: 4. The germline V gene encodes CDR1 DFQATT and CDR2 SNEGSKA (reference sequence). There are 14 residues in the CDR3. This chain's CDR3 is CSAPGTSGTNEQFF. In DNA form, the CDR3 reads TGCAGTGCTCCCGGGACTAGCGGGACCAATGAGCAGTTCTTC.

Details on this clonotype: A far more abundant clone sits one base away, making this likely a read error. The DNA for the CDR3 is TGTGCCAGCAGCCATTGGGGGACTAGCGGACCGAACAATGAGCAGTACTTC. Translated: CASSHWGTSGPNNEQYF. The chain links TRBV4-2 to TRBJ2-4; TRBD2 agrees at 11 bases. Germline lookup yields CDR1 LGHNA and CDR2 YNFKEQ. CDR3 size: 17 residues. Germline trimming cut 3 bases from V and 13 bases from J; bases unmatched to any gene: 17.

This clonotype occurred many times. The genes are TRBV6-1 and TRBJ1-4; no reliable D call. Trimming removed 0 bases from V and 6 bases from J, with 8 bases in between. The CDR3 consists of 14 residues. Germline CDR1 reads MNHNS; CDR2 reads SASEGT. CDR3 nucleotide sequence: TGTGCCAGCAGTGAAGCACGCCAGCATGAAAAACTGTTTTTT. Translated: CASSEARQHEKLFF.

This clonotype appeared many times. This chain links TRBV14 with TRBJ2-7; D is ambiguous. V lost 0 bases and J 3 bases, leaving 6 bases between the germline ends. Germline assignment: CDR1 SGHDN and CDR2 FVKESK. This CDR3 contains 13 residues. For the CDR3, the DNA is TGTGCCAGCAGCCAAGACACGATCTACGAGCAGTACTTC. It translates to CASSQDTIYEQYF. The variable domain in full, completed from reference TRBV14 and TRBJ2-7, reads EAGVTQFPSHSVIEKGQTVTLRCDPISGHDNLYWYRRVMGKEIKFLLHFVKESKQDESGMPNNRFLAERTGGTYSTLKVQPAELEDSGVYFCASSQDTIYEQYFGPGTRLTVT.